This TCR beta chain was sequenced in a study of T cells in Graves' hyperthyroidism and ophthalmopathy (dated by TCRdb to about 2019). With regard to the full study: Peripheral blood was sampled at the time of initial diagnosis, prior to any treatment. The approximately 98 discovery patients were randomly divided into training and test sets at a 7:3 ratio. Whether ophthalmopathy could be predicted prospectively was tested in an independent validation cohort made up of roughly 19 hyperthyroidism patients plus 17 patients who later progressed to ophthalmopathy. Following sampling, methimazole starting at 30 mg daily was given to hyperthyroidism patients, and high-dose intravenous methylprednisolone was given to ophthalmopathy patients. TCR V-J signatures able to tell the groups apart were searched for in a discovery cohort of 95 to 100 patients, of whom over 40 had Graves' ophthalmopathy and around 56 had stable Graves' hyperthyroidism. TCR Vbeta CDR3 sequencing of roughly 140 peripheral blood samples (43 ophthalmopathy, about 74 hyperthyroidism and roughly 17 progressor patients) is reported in the paper. In addition, the study compared T-cell repertoires in thyroid tissue and in blood from roughly six Graves' hyperthyroidism patients.

TCR beta CDR3 regions were amplified from RNA transcripts. A first-round RT-PCR of the TCR CDR3 used the HTBI primer set with the Qiagen OneStep RT-PCR kit. Libraries were constructed in a second round of multiplex PCR, after which size selection and purification were carried out. Paired-end sequencing of the libraries was performed with 100 bp reads on an Illumina HiSeq2000. The study's own analysis went as follows. Raw data were processed with SOAPnuke, discarding reads with adapters, uncalled bases, mean Phred below 15, or no exact constant-primer or identifier match. COPE v1.2.5 was used to merge the high-quality paired reads, and each unique nucleotide sequence was defined as a clonotype. MiTCR v1.1 was used to align clonotypes to the IMGT TRBV, TRBD and TRBJ reference segments. The analysis included only V-J combinations with a frequency above 0.0001, which together covered around 99% of the repertoires. A TCS score was defined as the ratio between F50 (clonal expansion) and ExV (chaos), using BLOSUM62-based TCRdist between CDR3 peptides within each V-J. Welch's t-statistics and random forest reduced 500 to 650 V-J features to roughly 13, which were used in a naive Bayes classifier (R e1071). The public reads were run again by TCRdb, first through fastp at Q25 and then through MiXCR, and only productive beta chains were kept. Rows with one shared CDR3 protein collapse into an entry with the most common genes and DNA. TCRdb, not the original authors, processed these V and J calls. This sample lists around 700,000 distinct CDR3 sequences; approximately 19% were detected once. The leading ten clones occupy over 15% of the sample.

As to this clonotype: The antigen this receptor binds is unknown. One base away there is no much larger clone; base qualities are not given.

The research as a whole found: Most expanded thyroid clonotypes (frequency above 0.001) were also detected in blood, a finding suggesting that blood repertoires may reflect thyroid immune responses. No statistical method was used to fix the sample size in advance, and group allocation was not hidden from the investigators. In validation, the model predicted progression to ophthalmopathy a median of around six months before onset, with about 67% sensitivity and more than 72% specificity. A 13 V-J signature model separated ophthalmopathy from stable hyperthyroidism, with approximately 87% sensitivity and 81% to 83% specificity in cross-validation and 80%/75% in testing.

The germline V gene specifies SNHLY as CDR1 and FYNNEI as CDR2. V and J are truncated by 5 bases and 0 bases respectively, leaving an intervening sequence of 11 bases. The CDR3 spans 15 residues, from the cysteine through the phenylalanine. Just CDR3 DNA is preserved here, 45 bases in frame from base 1. Hyperthyroidism patients were aged 18 to 65 years and newly diagnosed, with disease duration of less than 2 months. Exclusion was applied to patients with uncontrolled infections, other autoimmune diseases, pregnancy or lactation. Diagnoses were established on the basis of clinical symptoms, serum thyroxine and TRAb, thyroid ultrasound, and orbital computed tomography. For progressor patients, blood was drawn at the first diagnosis of hyperthyroidism, before any ophthalmopathy symptoms had appeared. PBMCs were isolated from more than 9 ml of fresh peripheral blood by Ficoll-Paque density gradient centrifugation. Progressor patients were defined as those initially diagnosed with Graves' hyperthyroidism in whom ophthalmopathy developed during follow-up. Total RNA was extracted using Trizol reagent, and RNA quality was assessed on an Agilent 2100 Bioanalyzer.

This sequence uses TRBV2 and TRBJ1-3; the D segment cannot be called with confidence. The receptor comes from a woman aged 45-59 years with Graves' hyperthyroidism that later progressed to Graves' ophthalmopathy. Sequenced: blood. Here the CDR3 is given as CASSLQLSSGNTIYF. The DNA sequence is as follows: TGTGCCAGCAGTCTACAGCTATCCTCTGGAAACACCATATATTTT.